Detailed here is one T cell receptor beta chain. In the original workflow: Reference gene primer amplification yielded estimated nucleated cell counts. TCRdb's table, derived via immunoSEQ multiplex PCR, lists solely in-frame clones and lacks some. That table furnishes V, J and clone size, whereas the DNA furnished D and trimming. The table records some 400,000 clones, around 87% of them present only once. The sample comes from a study of blood T cell repertoires in COVID-19. Study summary: Both acute and convalescent COVID-19 samples were obtained from the United States, Italy and Spain. The cDNA or gDNA used as material had been derived from T cells, B-cell-depleted T cells, or PBMCs.

CDR1 is MGHDK, CDR2 SYGVNS, per germline. The V and J ends lost 2 bases and 0 bases respectively, with 8 bases between them. This CDR3 is 15 amino acids long. The sample comprised peripheral blood. The chain employs TRBV25-1 and TRBJ1-3; D gene unclear. The source of this sequence is a human donor in a cohort sampled during active COVID-19. Written as DNA, the CDR3 is TGTGCCAGCAGTGAAGGGGAGAGCTCTGGAAACACCATATATTTT. Its protein is CASSEGESSGNTIYF.